The clone carrying this T cell receptor (beta chain) was detected only a few times. No antigen is known for it. This entry is derived from a study of blood T cells in healthy people across ages. Study-wide findings and caveats: Naive and antigen-experienced cells were not separated, limiting conclusive comparison.

CDR1 is MNHNY, CDR2 SVGAGI, per germline (reference sequence). V lost 6 bases, J lost 3 bases, and 1 base stayed unmatched. CDR3 length: 14 residues. Together with a sample-barcoded 5' primer, a J-beta primer mix was included in a second PCR lasting roughly 6 to 12 cycles. TCRdb ran MiXCR on the 5' RACE reads and lists one entry per CDR3 protein. Among 700,000 to 900,000 distinct CDR3 sequences listed, approximately 24% were seen once. These data were also reused for a study on T cells of mothers and their children.

This clonotype was sampled from a boy between 10 and 17 years old in good health. The sample taken for sequencing was blood. The chain uses TRBV6-6 and TRBJ2-3; 12 bases match TRBD2. The CDR3 DNA reads TGTGCCAGCAGGACTAGCGGGGGAACAGATACGCAGTATTTT. The encoded protein is CASRTSGGTDTQYF.